This T cell receptor (beta chain) was captured in a study of graft-versus-host responses after intestinal transplantation. The protocol was immunoSEQ multiplex PCR, while the TCRdb copy is restricted to in-frame clones and leaves out a portion. Here the sample spans approximately 22,000 clones, about half being singletons. The CDR3 length is 15 residues. The trim removed 3 bases at V and 5 bases at J, leaving 6 bases unmatched. CDR1 is SGHAT, CDR2 FQDESV, per germline (reference sequence). This clone occurred a few times. The TCR comes from a human patient who received an intestinal transplant. The starting material was alloreactive CD4+ T cells from a mixed lymphocyte reaction culture, obtained before intestinal transplant. Subset noted: CFSE-low proliferating T cells sorted from approximately six-day pre-transplant mixed lymphocyte reaction (GvH or HvG direction). The V gene is TRBV11-1, the J gene TRBJ2-5; 10 bases map to TRBD2. This CDR3 is CASSFQAGGPETQYF. CDR3 DNA sequence: TGTGCCAGCAGCTTCCAAGCGGGGGGGCCGGAGACCCAGTACTTC.